The table lists the clone carrying this T cell receptor (beta chain) with many counts. Its antigen is unidentified. With molecular barcodes, quantitative 5'-RACE was used to make the TCR beta libraries. TCRdb re-called the 5' RACE reads through MiXCR, storing one row per CDR3 protein. This table has more than 250,000 distinct CDR3 sequences, under 14% appearing once. The sample belongs to a study of CD8 T cells in ankylosing spondylitis. Study-wide results and limits: Some of the motif variants had earlier been found in reactive arthritis patients' fluid and blood. The clones that were linked to disease were reported to be significantly enriched in matched synovial fluid samples from ankylosing spondylitis patients. The study identified a TCR beta motif of several highly homologous variants that appeared characteristic of ankylosing spondylitis blood.

The sequence was collected from a female donor with ankylosing spondylitis or in good health (not recorded which). The sequenced sample was blood, either unsorted or a sorted T cell fraction (not recorded which).

The CDR3 loop reads CSARDPGPILQETQYF. The CDR3 coding sequence is TGCAGTGCTAGAGACCCCGGACCCATCCTCCAAGAGACCCAGTACTTC. The rearrangement uses TRBV20-1 and TRBJ2-5; D is undetermined. Germline CDR1 is DFQATT and CDR2 is SNEGSKA (reference sequence). The length of the CDR3 is 16 residues. V dropped 0 bases and J dropped 1 base, with 15 bases sitting between them.